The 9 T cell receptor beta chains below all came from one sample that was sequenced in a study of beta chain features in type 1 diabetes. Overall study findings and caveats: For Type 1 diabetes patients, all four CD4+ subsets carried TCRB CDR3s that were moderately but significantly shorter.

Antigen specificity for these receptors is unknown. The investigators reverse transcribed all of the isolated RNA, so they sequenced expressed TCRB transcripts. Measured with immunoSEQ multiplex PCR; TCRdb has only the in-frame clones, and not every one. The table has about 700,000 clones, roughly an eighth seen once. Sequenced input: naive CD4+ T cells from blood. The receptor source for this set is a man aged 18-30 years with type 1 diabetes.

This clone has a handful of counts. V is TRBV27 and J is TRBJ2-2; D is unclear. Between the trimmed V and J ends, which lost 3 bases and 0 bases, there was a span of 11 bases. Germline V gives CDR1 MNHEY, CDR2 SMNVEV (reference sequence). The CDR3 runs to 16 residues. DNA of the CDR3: TGTGCCAGCAGTTTTTGGGGAACCCCGAACACCGGGGAGCTGTTTTTT. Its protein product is CASSFWGTPNTGELFF.

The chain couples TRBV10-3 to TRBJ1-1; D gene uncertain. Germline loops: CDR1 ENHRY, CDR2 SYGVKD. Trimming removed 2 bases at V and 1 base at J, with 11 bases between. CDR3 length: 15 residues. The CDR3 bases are TGTGCCATCAGTGAGAATCTGGTAAAGAACACTGAAGCTTTCTTT. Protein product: CAISENLVKNTEAFF.

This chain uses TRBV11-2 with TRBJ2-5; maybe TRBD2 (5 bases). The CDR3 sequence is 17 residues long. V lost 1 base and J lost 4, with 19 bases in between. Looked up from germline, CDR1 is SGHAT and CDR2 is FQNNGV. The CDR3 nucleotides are TGTGCCAGCAGCTTAGTCGAGGCAGCGGTAAGGGTAGAGACCCAGTACTTC. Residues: CASSLVEAAVRVETQYF.

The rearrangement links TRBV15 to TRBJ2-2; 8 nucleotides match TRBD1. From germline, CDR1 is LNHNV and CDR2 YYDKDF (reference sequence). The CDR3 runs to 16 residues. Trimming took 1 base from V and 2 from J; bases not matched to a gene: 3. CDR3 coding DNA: TGTGCCACCAGCAGAGCCGGGACAGGAAACACCGGGGAGCTGTTTTTT. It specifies CATSRAGTGNTGELFF.

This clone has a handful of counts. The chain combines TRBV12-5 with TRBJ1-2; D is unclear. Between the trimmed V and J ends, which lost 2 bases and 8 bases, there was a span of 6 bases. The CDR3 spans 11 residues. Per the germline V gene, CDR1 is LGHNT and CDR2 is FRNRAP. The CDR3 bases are TGTGCTAGTGGTTTGAACACAGGCTACACCTTC. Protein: CASGLNTGYTF.

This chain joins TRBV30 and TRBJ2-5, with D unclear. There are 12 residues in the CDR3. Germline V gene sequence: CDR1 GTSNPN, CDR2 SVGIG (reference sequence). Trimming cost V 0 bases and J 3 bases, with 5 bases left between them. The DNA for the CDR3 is TGTGCCTGGAGTGTGAACGAAGAGACCCAGTACTTC. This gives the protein CAWSVNEETQYF.

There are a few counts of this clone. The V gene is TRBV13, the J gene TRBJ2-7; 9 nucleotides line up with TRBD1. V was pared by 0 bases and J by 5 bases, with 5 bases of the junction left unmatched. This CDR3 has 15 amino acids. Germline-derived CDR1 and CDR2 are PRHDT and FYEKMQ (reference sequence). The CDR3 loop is CASSLGETGGDEQYF. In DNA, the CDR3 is TGTGCCAGCAGCTTAGGCGAGACAGGGGGGGACGAGCAGTACTTC.

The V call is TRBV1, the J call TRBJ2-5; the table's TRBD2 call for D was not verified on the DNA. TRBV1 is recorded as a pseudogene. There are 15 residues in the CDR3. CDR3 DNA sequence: TGCACCAGCAGCCAGGGGACTAGCGGGCCCGAGACCCAGTACTTC. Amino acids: CTSSQGTSGPETQYF.

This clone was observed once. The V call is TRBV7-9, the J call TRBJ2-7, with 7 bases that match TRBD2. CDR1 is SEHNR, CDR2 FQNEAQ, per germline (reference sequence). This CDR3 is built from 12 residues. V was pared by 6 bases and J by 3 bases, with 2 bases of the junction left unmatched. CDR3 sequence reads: CASSRGDYEQYF. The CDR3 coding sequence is TGTGCCAGCAGTCGGGGGGACTACGAGCAGTACTTC.